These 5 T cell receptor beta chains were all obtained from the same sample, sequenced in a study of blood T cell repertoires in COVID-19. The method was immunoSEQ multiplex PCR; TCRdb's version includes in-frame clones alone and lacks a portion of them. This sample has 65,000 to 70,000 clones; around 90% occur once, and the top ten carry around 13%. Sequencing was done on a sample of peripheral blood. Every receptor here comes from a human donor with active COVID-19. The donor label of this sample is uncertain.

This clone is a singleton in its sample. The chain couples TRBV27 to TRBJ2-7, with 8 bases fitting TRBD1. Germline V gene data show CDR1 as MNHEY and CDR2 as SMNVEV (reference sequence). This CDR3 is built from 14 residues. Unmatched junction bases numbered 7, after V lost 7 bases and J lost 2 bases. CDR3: CASTPDRATYEQYF. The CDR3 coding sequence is TGTGCCAGCACCCCGGACAGGGCAACCTACGAGCAGTACTTC.

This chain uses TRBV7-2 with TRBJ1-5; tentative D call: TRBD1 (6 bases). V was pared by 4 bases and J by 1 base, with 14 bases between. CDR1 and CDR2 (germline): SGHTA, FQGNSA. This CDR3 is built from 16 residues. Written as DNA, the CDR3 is TGTGCCAGCAGCTATTTGGGACATCTAAGCAATCAGCCCCAGCATTTT. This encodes CASSYLGHLSNQPQHF.

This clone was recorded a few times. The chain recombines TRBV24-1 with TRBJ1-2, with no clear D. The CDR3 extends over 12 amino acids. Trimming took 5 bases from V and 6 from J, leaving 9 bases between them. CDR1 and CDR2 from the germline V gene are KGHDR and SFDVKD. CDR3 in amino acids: CATSVGENGYTF. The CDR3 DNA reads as TGTGCCACCAGTGTAGGAGAGAATGGCTACACCTTC.

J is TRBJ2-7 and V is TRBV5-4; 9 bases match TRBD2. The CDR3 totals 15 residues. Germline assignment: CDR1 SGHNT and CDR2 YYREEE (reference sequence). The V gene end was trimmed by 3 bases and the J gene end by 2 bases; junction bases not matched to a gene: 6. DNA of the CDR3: TGTGCCAGCAGCTCGTCGAGCGGGAGGACCTACGAGCAGTACTTC. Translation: CASSSSSGRTYEQYF.

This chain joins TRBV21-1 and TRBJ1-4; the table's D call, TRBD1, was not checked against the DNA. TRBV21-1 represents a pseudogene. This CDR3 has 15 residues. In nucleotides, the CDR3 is TGTGCCAGCAGCCGAAACAGGGGGCGTAATGAAAAACTGTTTTTT. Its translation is CASSRNRGRNEKLFF.